Below, 30 T cell receptor beta chains from the same sample are listed, as sequenced in a study of T cell responses to AZD1222 COVID-19 vaccine (dated by TCRdb to the early 2020s). The time point label here, explained by the study, means: about 28 days (+/-7) after the second vaccine dose. Libraries were built with the immunoSEQ multiplex PCR assay. The source is immuneACCESS, and TCRdb retained only in-frame sequences with V and J called. Part of the clones is not carried over; for the studies checked, unresolved V genes explain less than half of this, and the remainder is unexplained. For this sample there are approximately 300,000 clones; approximately 94% appear just once. Less than 0.65% of the sample rests with the top ten. Material: peripheral blood, obtained 28 days after the second AZD1222 dose. The receptors shown here come from an adult who received the AZD1222 COVID-19 vaccine.

V and J are TRBV9 and TRBJ2-7, with D unclear. The V end was cut by 0 bases, the J end by 7 bases, with 20 bases between. The CDR3 runs to 16 residues. CDR1 and CDR2 from the germline V gene are SGDLS and YYNGEE. The CDR3 sequence is CASSVEPDGPPREQYF. In nucleotides, the CDR3 is TGTGCCAGCAGCGTAGAGCCGGACGGGCCCCCTAGGGAGCAGTACTTC. The full variable domain, in which reference TRBV9 and TRBJ2-7 provide the parts outside the CDR3, is DSGVTQTPKHLITATGQRVTLRCSPRSGDLSVYWYQQSLDQGLQFLIQYYNGEERAKGNILERFSAQQFPDLHSELNLSSLELGDSALYFCASSVEPDGPPREQYFGPGTRLTVT.

The chain links TRBV6-5 to TRBJ2-7; the D gene could be TRBD1 or TRBD2 (5 bases each). This CDR3 has 16 amino acids. With 1 base removed from V and 0 bases from J, the gap between germline ends came to 13 bases. In germline, CDR1 is MNHEY, CDR2 SVGAGI. DNA of the CDR3: TGTGCCAGCAGTTACTACTCCGGGACGAACTCCTACGAGCAGTACTTC. Amino acid sequence: CASSYYSGTNSYEQYF.

The V call is TRBV16, the J call TRBJ1-4; possible D gene TRBD1, 5 bases. The CDR3 runs 15 residues. The V gene's germline CDR1 is KGHSY and CDR2 FQNENV. Between the trimmed V and J ends, which lost 0 bases and 8 bases, there was a span of 13 bases. The CDR3 coding sequence is TGTGCCAGCAGCCAATCTACAGGTCCGGGGGAAAAACTGTTTTTT. It translates to CASSQSTGPGEKLFF.

V usage is TRBV5-1 and J usage is TRBJ1-1; D is perhaps TRBD1 (5 bases). CDR3 size: 16 residues. Germline CDR1 reads SGHRS; CDR2 reads YFSETQ. Trimming removed 2 bases from V and 0 bases from J, with 14 bases in between. CDR3 amino acids: CASSFLRPGVNTEAFF. As DNA, the CDR3 is TGCGCCAGCAGCTTTCTTCGGCCGGGGGTGAACACTGAAGCTTTCTTT.

V gene TRBV2 combines with J gene TRBJ2-6; 7 bases are shared with TRBD1. Germline V gene sequence: CDR1 SNHLY, CDR2 FYNNEI. Trimming at V came to 6 bases and at J to 4 bases, leaving 15 bases not matched to a gene. CDR3 length: 18 amino acids. The CDR3 loop is CASRPTGVRLTGANVLTF. In DNA form, the CDR3 reads TGTGCCAGCAGGCCCACAGGGGTCCGACTTACCGGGGCCAACGTCCTGACTTTC.

The rearrangement uses TRBV6-2 or TRBV6-3 and TRBJ1-2; D is ambiguous. This CDR3 is 12 amino acids long. V lost 6 bases and J 2 bases, leaving 7 bases between the germline ends. Per germline, CDR1 MNHEY and CDR2 SVGEGT. CDR3 sequence reads: CASSRLNYGYTF. The CDR3 DNA reads as TGTGCCAGCAGCAGATTGAACTATGGCTACACCTTC.

V usage is TRBV7-9 and J usage is TRBJ1-5, with D tentatively TRBD1 (5 bases). V lost 5 bases and J 5 bases, leaving 10 bases between the germline ends. Germline V gene sequence: CDR1 SEHNR, CDR2 FQNEAQ (reference sequence). This CDR3 spans 13 amino acids. The CDR3 loop is CASSGTGDQPQHF. CDR3 bases: TGTGCCAGCAGCGGGACGGGAGATCAGCCCCAGCATTTT. Full variable domain (outside the CDR3, taken from reference TRBV7-9 and TRBJ1-5): DTGVSQNPRHKITKRGQNVTFRCDPISEHNRLYWYRQTLGQGPEFLTYFQNEAQLEKSRLLSDRFSAERPKGSFSTLEIQRTEQGDSAMYLCASSGTGDQPQHFGDGTRLSIL.

This sequence joins TRBV21-1 and TRBJ1-4. TRBV21-1 is a documented pseudogene. This CDR3 comprises 15 residues. The CDR3 bases are TGTGCCAACTCCCTCGGGCAGCTTAATAATGAAAAACTGTTTTTT. It codes for CANSLGQLNNEKLFF.

This chain connects TRBV4-3 to TRBJ1-2, with TRBD1 matching over 7 bases. J was trimmed by 2 bases and V by 4 bases; bases with no gene match: 4. This CDR3 spans 14 amino acids. Germline CDR1 LGHNA, CDR2 YSLEER. The CDR3 sequence is CASSPVTGNYGYTF. CDR3 in DNA: TGCGCCAGCAGCCCAGTGACAGGGAACTATGGCTACACCTTC.

This clone has a single count. The chain carries TRBV19 and TRBJ1-1; D is unclear. This CDR3 is 12 amino acids long. The V and J ends lost 1 base and 10 bases respectively, with 10 bases between them. Germline V lookup: CDR1 LNHDA, CDR2 SQIVND (reference sequence). This CDR3 reads CASSIGSRGAFF. In DNA form, the CDR3 reads TGTGCCAGTAGTATAGGATCCCGAGGAGCTTTCTTT.

CDR3 DNA: TGTGCCAGCAGAGTACAGGGGGCTGAAGGCTACACCTTC. It translates to CASRVQGAEGYTF. This chain links TRBV7-8 with TRBJ1-2; 9 nucleotides line up with TRBD1. V dropped 6 bases and J dropped 8; count of bases not matched to a gene: 7. This CDR3 comprises 13 residues. CDR1 and CDR2 (germline): SGHVS, FQNEAQ.

As to this clone: The sample holds other DNA sequences that translate to the same CDR3. V gene TRBV19 combines with J gene TRBJ2-2; D ambiguous. V shed 6 bases and J shed 5 bases, with 4 bases lying between them. The CDR3 is 11 amino acids. Germline CDR1 and CDR2: LNHDA and SQIVND (reference sequence). In nucleotides, the CDR3 is TGTGCCAGTAGATCGACCGGGGAGCTGTTTTTT. This sequence encodes CASRSTGELFF.

The chain is built from TRBV28 and TRBJ1-5; TRBD1 is a possible D gene (5 bases). The V and J ends lost 3 bases and 4 bases respectively, with 13 bases between them. The CDR3 extends over 15 amino acids. The germline gives CDR1 MDHEN, CDR2 SYDVKM. The CDR3 here is CASSFGRGNNQPQHF. CDR3 DNA: TGTGCCAGCAGTTTCGGGAGGGGAAATAATCAGCCCCAGCATTTT.

This chain uses TRBV7-8 with TRBJ1-2; D call uncertain. This CDR3 is 15 amino acids long. From germline, CDR1 is SGHVS and CDR2 FQNEAQ. V was cut by 0 bases and J by 8 bases, with 16 bases left in between. The DNA for the CDR3 is TGTGCCAGCAGCTTAGCGTCGACTGACTCGGGGGGCTACACCTTC. It translates to CASSLASTDSGGYTF.

The chain carries TRBV30 and TRBJ2-1; 12 bases map to TRBD2. The ends lost 1 base at V and 3 bases at J; junction bases unmatched: 4. This CDR3 is built from 16 residues. The germline V gene has CDR1 GTSNPN and CDR2 SVGIG (reference sequence). The chain's CDR3 is CAWSETSGRNYNEQFF. The CDR3 nucleotides read TGTGCCTGGAGTGAAACTAGCGGGAGGAACTACAATGAGCAGTTCTTC.

The rearrangement joins TRBV4-2 to TRBJ2-7; the D gene is possibly TRBD2 (5 bases). V shed 1 base and J shed 3 bases, with 16 bases lying between them. Germline lookup yields CDR1 LGHNA and CDR2 YNFKEQ. The CDR3 sequence is 16 residues long. The CDR3 is CASSQASPIASYEQYF. The DNA for the CDR3 is TGTGCCAGCAGCCAAGCTAGCCCAATCGCGAGCTACGAGCAGTACTTC.

The count of this clone is one. The chain couples TRBV3-1 (or the pseudogene TRBV3-2) to TRBJ1-5; D remains unclear. Per the germline V gene, CDR1 is LGHDT and CDR2 is YNNKEL (reference sequence). Trimming left V 3 bases short and J 7 bases short, with 10 bases between. The CDR3 is 13 residues long. For the CDR3, the DNA is TGTGCCAGCAGCCAGAGGGATTCCCAGCCCCAGCATTTT. Its translation is CASSQRDSQPQHF.

The chain uses TRBV11-3 and TRBJ2-3, with D perhaps matching TRBD1 or TRBD2 (6 bases each). V shed 5 bases and J shed 1 base, with 19 bases lying between them. The CDR3 is made up of 17 amino acids. CDR1 and CDR2 (germline): SGHNT, YENEEA. In DNA, the CDR3 is TGTGCCAGCAGCGTAGGGACAAAACCGGGGGGCACAGATACGCAGTATTTT. Its translation: CASSVGTKPGGTDTQYF.

This sequence joins TRBV5-1 and TRBJ1-5, with a weak D call TRBD1 (6 bases). The CDR3 is 14 residues long. The V end was cut by 4 bases, the J end by 8 bases, with 16 bases between. In germline, CDR1 is SGHRS, CDR2 YFSETQ. CDR3 DNA sequence: TGCGCCAGCAGCCGGGGGGCCGGGCGGGAGCCCCAGCATTTT. Its translation is CASSRGAGREPQHF.

This clone was seen just once. The chain uses TRBV7-9 and TRBJ2-5; possibly TRBD1 or TRBD2 for D (5 bases each). Germline V gene lookup returns CDR1 SEHNR and CDR2 FQNEAQ (reference sequence). The CDR3 is made up of 16 amino acids. The ends were cut back, 5 bases at V and 5 bases at J, with 21 bases in the middle. Written as DNA, the CDR3 is TGTGCCAGCAGCCCAACGCTAGCACACCCAGGGGAGACCCAGTACTTC. Protein product: CASSPTLAHPGETQYF.

The chain uses TRBV2 and TRBJ1-1; possible D gene TRBD1, 5 bases. V lost 6 bases and J 10 bases, leaving 12 bases between the germline ends. The CDR3 sequence is 11 residues long. Germline CDR1 reads SNHLY; CDR2 reads FYNNEI. CDR3 in DNA: TGTGCCAGCAGCCTCGGGACCCCAGCTTTCTTT. This sequence encodes CASSLGTPAFF. Drawing the rest from reference TRBV2 and TRBJ1-1, the complete variable domain is EPEVTQTPSHQVTQMGQEVILRCVPISNHLYFYWYRQILGQKVEFLVSFYNNEISEKSEIFDDQFSVERPDGSNFTLKIRSTKLEDSAMYFCASSLGTPAFFGQGTRLTVV.

As DNA, the CDR3 is TGTGCCACCAGTGATTCTCGACCAGGGGGCCCTGAGTACGGTGGCTACACCTTC. This encodes CATSDSRPGGPEYGGYTF. This chain connects TRBV24-1 to TRBJ1-2; 8 bases match TRBD1. This CDR3 region has 18 residues. Trimming removed 2 bases from V and 7 bases from J; junction bases left unmatched: 17. The germline gives CDR1 KGHDR, CDR2 SFDVKD.

This chain connects TRBV15 to TRBJ1-1; D unclear. The germline V gene encodes CDR1 LNHNV and CDR2 YYDKDF (reference sequence). The CDR3 contains 14 residues. Trimming cost V 5 bases and J 0 bases, with 10 bases left between them. The CDR3 coding sequence is TGTGCCACCAGCCGGGCCCTCATGAACACTGAAGCTTTCTTT. Translating it yields CATSRALMNTEAFF.

The genes are TRBV7-9 and TRBJ2-1; TRBD2 is a possible D gene (7 bases). Per germline, CDR1 SEHNR and CDR2 FQNEAQ (reference sequence). The V end was cut by 5 bases, the J end by 6 bases, with 23 bases between. The CDR3 runs to 17 residues. The CDR3 is CASSPLSGAGARNEQFF. CDR3 nucleotides: TGTGCCAGCAGCCCATTGTCCGGGGCGGGGGCCCGCAATGAGCAGTTCTTC.

The V call is TRBV7-2, the J call TRBJ2-7, with 8 bases aligning to TRBD2. There are 13 residues in the CDR3. Germline assignment: CDR1 SGHTA and CDR2 FQGNSA. With V trimmed by 6 bases and J by 6 bases, 7 bases remained unmatched. Here the CDR3 DNA reads TGTGCCAGCAGACGGACTAGCCGGGGCGAGCAGTACTTC. It encodes CASRRTSRGEQYF.

The gene calls are TRBV5-4 and TRBJ2-3, with 13 bases matching TRBD2. J gave up 0 bases and V 3 bases, and 1 base lay outside the gene matches. CDR1 is SGHNT, CDR2 YYREEE, per germline (reference sequence). This CDR3 spans 16 amino acids. The chain's CDR3 is CASSWGLAGSTDTQYF. The CDR3 region has the DNA TGTGCCAGCAGCTGGGGACTAGCGGGGAGCACAGATACGCAGTATTTT.

The chain uses TRBV6-5 and TRBJ2-7; D is unclear. Germline assignment: CDR1 MNHEY and CDR2 SVGAGI. Trimming cost V 5 bases and J 0 bases, with 5 bases left between them. The CDR3 consists of 12 residues. CDR3 coding DNA: TGTGCCAGCAGTAGGCTCTCCTACGAGCAGTACTTC. This encodes CASSRLSYEQYF.

The chain links TRBV7-8 to TRBJ2-7; 8 nucleotides agree with TRBD1. The trim removed 5 bases at V and 5 bases at J, leaving 8 bases unmatched. Germline lookup yields CDR1 SGHVS and CDR2 FQNEAQ. The CDR3 is 14 amino acids. The CDR3 sequence: CASSVDRVVDEQYF. The DNA for the CDR3 is TGTGCCAGCAGCGTGGACAGGGTAGTCGACGAGCAGTACTTC.

The CDR3 is CASSLSQATNEKLFF. CDR3 DNA sequence: TGTGCCAGCAGCTTAAGCCAGGCAACTAATGAAAAACTGTTTTTT. This chain joins TRBV7-9 and TRBJ1-4; D gene ambiguous. Trimming left V 2 bases short and J 0 bases short, with 7 bases between. This CDR3 comprises 15 residues. Germline V CDR1 and CDR2: SEHNR, FQNEAQ (reference sequence).

This clone was seen once. This chain connects TRBV7-2 to TRBJ2-7, with D uncertain. Deletions cut 2 bases from V and 7 bases from J, with 12 bases between. CDR1 and CDR2 (germline): SGHTA, FQGNSA. The CDR3 runs to 13 residues. CDR3: CASSLPHVPEQYF. In DNA form, the CDR3 reads TGTGCCAGCAGCTTACCCCACGTCCCGGAGCAGTACTTC.